The 13 T cell receptor gamma chains reported below all come from one sample, sequenced in a study of gamma-delta T cells after stem cell transplantation. With CATT, TCRdb re-called clones from the RT-PCR reads. Of about 980 gamma-chain clones listed, 31% are singletons. Specimen: gamma-delta T cells. All receptors come from a human donor. It is not recorded whose cells these are; they may come from a transplant donor.

Comments on this clone: Other DNA sequences in the same sample also yield this CDR3. V and J are TRGV9 and TRGJP. No J gene is reported in TCRdb; it was inferred here by comparing the DNA with germline. Looked up from germline, CDR1 is GITISATS and CDR2 is ISYDGTV (reference sequence). J was trimmed by 7 bases and V by 3 bases; bases with no gene match: 3. The length of the CDR3 is 15 residues. CDR3 in amino acids: CALWESELGKKIKVF. CDR3 nucleotide sequence: TGTGCCTTGTGGGAGAGCGAGTTGGGCAAAAAAATCAAGGTATTT.

The genes are TRGV9 and TRGJP. Here the J gene was assigned by germline matching of the DNA, as TCRdb has none. The CDR3 consists of 20 residues. Germline trimming cut 0 bases from V and 6 bases from J; bases unmatched to any gene: 14. Germline assignment: CDR1 GITISATS and CDR2 ISYDGTV (reference sequence). The CDR3 DNA reads as TGTGCCTTGTGGGAGGTGATGCCCACGGGGGGAGAGTTGGGCAAAAAAATCAAGGTATTT. Translation gives CALWEVMPTGGELGKKIKVF.

This clone was counted between two and nine times. The chain combines TRGV9 with TRGJP. Germline matching of the DNA provided the J gene here, since TCRdb leaves it blank. V gave up 3 bases and J gave up 10 bases; unmatched junction bases: 0. The CDR3 sequence is 13 residues long. Per germline, CDR1 GITISATS and CDR2 ISYDGTV (reference sequence). The chain's CDR3 is CALWELGKKIKVF. The CDR3 nucleotides read TGTGCCTTGTGGGAGTTGGGCAAAAAAATCAAGGTATTT.

The CDR3 loop is CALWEVPKKLF. CDR3 DNA: TGTGCCTTGTGGGAGGTGCCCAAGAAACTCTTT. V gene TRGV9 combines with J gene TRGJ1 or TRGJ2. Since TCRdb gives no J gene, matching the DNA to germline was used here to assign it. Per the germline V gene, CDR1 is GITISATS and CDR2 is ISYDGTV (reference sequence). There are 11 residues in the CDR3. V gave up 0 bases and J gave up 10 bases; unmatched junction bases: 3.

V is TRGV9 and J is TRGJ1 or TRGJ2. Germline matching of the DNA provided the J gene here, since TCRdb leaves it blank. Germline assignment: CDR1 GITISATS and CDR2 ISYDGTV (reference sequence). V gave up 4 bases and J gave up 3 bases; unmatched junction bases: 6. The CDR3 sequence is 13 residues long. The CDR3 DNA reads as TGTGCCTTGTGGGACCCCTCTTATTATAAGAAACTCTTT. Translating it yields CALWDPSYYKKLF.

The chain links TRGV9 to TRGJP. As TCRdb names no J gene, one was assigned here on the basis of a DNA match to germline. Per the germline V gene, CDR1 is GITISATS and CDR2 is ISYDGTV (reference sequence). V shed 6 bases, J shed 7 bases, and the junction held 3 bases outside the gene matches. The CDR3 runs 14 residues. The CDR3, as DNA: TGTGCCTTGTGGAGGGAGTTGGGCAAAAAAATCAAGGTATTT. It yields the protein CALWRELGKKIKVF.

Worth noting for this clone: Other DNA sequences from this sample encode an identical CDR3 as well. V usage is TRGV9 and J usage is TRGJP. The J gene, absent from TCRdb, was called here by matching the DNA to germline. Trimming at V came to 5 bases and at J to 3 bases, leaving 4 bases not matched to a gene. Germline V gives CDR1 GITISATS, CDR2 ISYDGTV (reference sequence). The CDR3 consists of 16 residues. The CDR3 reads CALWALQELGKKIKVF. The CDR3 nucleotides are TGTGCCTTGTGGGCCTTGCAAGAGTTGGGCAAAAAAATCAAGGTATTT.

This clone is judged large (0.1 to 1%). The chain links TRGV8 to TRGJP2. The J gene was not available in TCRdb and was assigned here by matching the DNA to germline segments. With V trimmed by 6 bases and J by 3 bases, 7 bases remained unmatched. Germline V gives CDR1 VENAVY, CDR2 YDSYNSRV. The CDR3 sequence is 14 residues long. CDR3 in DNA: TGTGCCACCTGGATCGGGGGTAGTGATTGGATCAAGACGTTT. It encodes CATWIGGSDWIKTF.

This clone has a single count. This chain joins TRGV9 and TRGJP. In the absence of a J gene in TCRdb, the DNA was matched to germline to assign it here. This CDR3 is built from 17 residues. Germline V gene sequence: CDR1 GITISATS, CDR2 ISYDGTV (reference sequence). V trimming: 1 base; J trimming: 6 bases; junction bases outside the gene matches: 6. The CDR3 DNA reads TGTGCCTTGTGGGAGGTTGGTTCAGAGTTGGGCAAAAAAATCAAGGTATTT. This sequence encodes CALWEVGSELGKKIKVF.

This chain connects TRGV9 to TRGJP. The J gene, missing from TCRdb, was assigned here through DNA to germline matching. V gave up 0 bases and J gave up 6 bases; unmatched junction bases: 8. Germline V gives CDR1 GITISATS, CDR2 ISYDGTV (reference sequence). The CDR3 extends over 18 amino acids. CDR3 region: CALWEVPPRELGKKIKVF. The CDR3 DNA reads TGTGCCTTGTGGGAGGTGCCCCCAAGAGAGTTGGGCAAAAAAATCAAGGTATTT.

This clone is classed as large (0.1 to 1%). Other DNA sequences within the sample encode an identical CDR3. The CDR3 spells CALWEVTELGKKIKVF. CDR3 nucleotides: TGTGCCTTGTGGGAGGTGACGGAGTTGGGCAAAAAAATCAAGGTATTT. The chain is built from TRGV9 and TRGJP. The J gene was missing in TCRdb and was found by matching the end of the DNA to germline. The V gene's germline CDR1 is GITISATS and CDR2 ISYDGTV (reference sequence). This CDR3 contains 16 residues. The junction had 3 bases not matched to a gene; V was cut back by 0 bases and J by 7 bases.

In this sample, this clone is hyperexpanded. Other nucleotide sequences in the sample specify the same CDR3. The V call is TRGV9, the J call TRGJP. TCRdb supplies no J gene; here it was assigned by aligning the nucleotide sequence to germline. This CDR3 comprises 18 residues. Germline CDR1 GITISATS, CDR2 ISYDGTV (reference sequence). The ends lost 0 bases at V and 1 base at J; junction bases unmatched: 3. The CDR3 loop reads CALWEVRGQELGKKIKVF. The CDR3 DNA sequence: TGTGCCTTGTGGGAGGTGCGGGGGCAAGAGTTGGGCAAAAAAATCAAGGTATTT.

In regard to this clone: A read error likely explains why the TCRdb protein, taken from a much larger clone, differs from this DNA's translation at residue 9; the protein shown is translated from the DNA. This chain connects TRGV9 to TRGJP. The J gene was missing in TCRdb and was found by matching the end of the DNA to germline. CDR3 length equals 16 residues. From germline, CDR1 is GITISATS and CDR2 ISYDGTV (reference sequence). The CDR3 DNA reads as TGTGCCTTGTGGGAGGTGCAAGAGTCGGGCAAAAAAATCAAGGTATTT. Its translation is CALWEVQESGKKIKVF.